This T cell receptor (beta chain) appears in the sequencing data of a study of blood T cell repertoires in COVID-19. Study-level information: Collection of acute and convalescent COVID-19 samples took place in the United States, Italy and Spain. T cells, B-cell-depleted T cells, or PBMCs provided the cDNA or gDNA that served as material.

Source study methods: Estimation of nucleated cell counts was performed using reference gene primer amplification. This table comes from immunoSEQ multiplex PCR, and its TCRdb copy is limited to in-frame clones, with some not included. V, J and clone size reflect that table, while D and trimming were determined from the DNA. The data hold fewer than 350,000 clones, with 86% observed a single time. The sequencing sample was made of peripheral blood. The sequence derives from a woman aged 25-40 years who had recovered from COVID-19.

CDR3 bases: TGTGCCAGCAGTTTAGGAGCGGGGATCGGAAACACCATATATTTT. It specifies CASSLGAGIGNTIYF. The rearrangement links TRBV27 to TRBJ1-3, with D unclear. This CDR3 region has 15 residues. Trimming left V 2 bases short and J 4 bases short, with 12 bases between. The germline CDR1 and CDR2 sequences are MNHEY and SMNVEV (reference sequence).